The 18 T cell receptor beta chains listed next were all sequenced from one sample in a study of blood T cell repertoires in COVID-19. Only in-frame clones appear in the TCRdb table, and some are missing; sequencing was by immunoSEQ multiplex PCR. Altogether around 100,000 clones are present, around nine tenths being singletons, with the ten largest covering roughly 3.5%. Specimen: peripheral blood. The origin of the receptors is a human donor in a cohort sampled during active COVID-19.

In its sample, this clone was seen once. The chain carries TRBV19 and TRBJ1-1; the match to TRBD1 covers 10 bases. Per the germline V gene, CDR1 is LNHDA and CDR2 is SQIVND (reference sequence). CDR3 length: 15 amino acids. Trimming took 1 base from V and 5 from J; bases not matched to a gene: 4. CDR3 nucleotides: TGTGCCAGTAGTATAGGGGGACAGGGGAAAACTGAAGCTTTCTTT. Translation: CASSIGGQGKTEAFF.

The chain links TRBV6-5 to TRBJ2-7; D unclear. The V gene lost 2 bases and the J gene lost 3 bases, with 8 bases spanning the gap. CDR3 length equals 13 residues. CDR1 and CDR2 from the germline V gene are MNHEY and SVGAGI. As DNA, the CDR3 is TGTGCCAGCAGTTACGGAACAGTCTACGAGCAGTACTTC. Translating gives CASSYGTVYEQYF.

This sequence joins TRBV19 and TRBJ2-3; TRBD1 might be the D (6 bases). V lost 5 bases and J 1 base, leaving 19 bases between the germline ends. From germline, CDR1 is LNHDA and CDR2 SQIVND (reference sequence). The CDR3 loop spans 17 amino acids. The CDR3, as DNA: TGTGCCAGTAGTCCCCCTACGAGGGGGTTCCGCACAGATACGCAGTATTTT. Its protein product is CASSPPTRGFRTDTQYF. The full variable domain, in which reference TRBV19 and TRBJ2-3 provide the parts outside the CDR3, is DGGITQSPKYLFRKEGQNVTLSCEQNLNHDAMYWYRQDPGQGLRLIYYSQIVNDFQKGDIAEGYSVSREKKESFPLTVTSAQKNPTAFYLCASSPPTRGFRTDTQYFGPGTRLTVL.

In its sample, this clone was seen a few times. This chain uses TRBV6-5 with TRBJ2-3, with TRBD2 as a possible D gene (5 bases). Trimming took off 6 bases at V and 5 bases at J, with 18 bases between the two ends. The CDR3 contains 15 residues. The V gene's germline CDR1 is MNHEY and CDR2 SVGAGI. The CDR3 DNA reads TGTGCCAGCAGCCTGATCCGGGGTGCTAGAGATACGCAGTATTTT. As protein: CASSLIRGARDTQYF.

The V call is TRBV5-5, the J call TRBJ2-1; D is possibly TRBD2 (7 bases). CDR3 size: 15 residues. Germline CDR1 and CDR2: SGHKS and YYEKEE (reference sequence). V was clipped by 4 bases and J by 3 bases, with 14 bases between them. The CDR3 bases are TGTGCCAGCAGCGGGGGGGCCCCCCTCTACAATGAGCAGTTCTTC. It translates to CASSGGAPLYNEQFF.

V gene TRBV5-1 combines with J gene TRBJ1-6, with 7 bases lining up with TRBD1. Germline V gives CDR1 SGHRS, CDR2 YFSETQ. CDR3 length equals 15 residues. The ends lost 0 bases at V and 7 bases at J; junction bases unmatched: 4. The CDR3 nucleotides are TGCGCCAGCAGCTTGGAGGGGGCAAGGAATTCACCCCTCCACTTT. Its protein product is CASSLEGARNSPLHF.

J is TRBJ1-2 and V is TRBV30; D gene ambiguous. This CDR3 has 14 amino acids. V lost 0 bases to trimming and J lost 4 bases, with 12 bases between them. Germline assignment: CDR1 GTSNPN and CDR2 SVGIG (reference sequence). CDR3 sequence: CAWSVVSGSYGYTF. CDR3 nucleotide sequence: TGTGCCTGGAGTGTAGTATCGGGGAGCTATGGCTACACCTTC.

The chain is built from TRBV5-6 and TRBJ1-2, with D perhaps matching TRBD1 (6 bases). V gave up 4 bases and J gave up 0 bases, with 16 bases separating them. This CDR3 spans 16 amino acids. CDR1 SGHDT and CDR2 YYEEEE come from the germline V gene. DNA for the CDR3: TGTGCCAGCAGCCTATATCGGGGGGCTACTAACTATGGCTACACCTTC. Translation gives CASSLYRGATNYGYTF.

The rearrangement links TRBV7-2 to TRBJ2-1; 8 nucleotides agree with TRBD1. V shed 2 bases and J 4 bases; nucleotides not matched to a gene: 1. CDR3 length: 14 residues. Germline CDR1 and CDR2: SGHTA and FQGNSA. The CDR3 region is CASSLQGAYNEQFF. DNA of the CDR3: TGTGCCAGCAGCTTACAGGGGGCGTACAATGAGCAGTTCTTC.

The table lists this clone with a count of one. The V call is TRBV11-2, the J call TRBJ1-2; D possibly corresponds to TRBD1 (6 bases). With 8 bases removed from V and 4 bases from J, the gap between germline ends came to 14 bases. The CDR3 totals 13 residues. CDR1 and CDR2 from the germline V gene are SGHAT and FQNNGV. CDR3 in amino acids: CASGRDTAYGYTF. The CDR3 coding sequence is TGTGCCAGCGGAAGGGACACCGCCTATGGCTACACCTTC. The complete variable domain, with remaining parts taken from reference TRBV11-2 and TRBJ1-2, reads EAGVAQSPRYKIIEKRQSVAFWCNPISGHATLYWYQQILGQGPKLLIQFQNNGVVDDSQLPKDRFSAERLKGVDSTLKIQPAKLEDSAVYLCASGRDTAYGYTFGSGTRLTVV.

The chain carries TRBV21-1 and TRBJ2-7; the tabulated D call, TRBD2, remains unverified against the DNA. TRBV21-1 is a known pseudogene. The CDR3 sequence is 19 residues long. This chain's CDR3 is CASSKKGGRLAGGRYEQYF. For the CDR3, the DNA is TGTGCCAGCAGCAAAAAGGGGGGGCGACTAGCGGGAGGGCGCTACGAGCAGTACTTC.

This chain joins TRBV9 and TRBJ2-3; D might be TRBD2 (6 bases). Per the germline V gene, CDR1 is SGDLS and CDR2 is YYNGEE. CDR3 size: 16 residues. The germline V and J ends were trimmed by 2 bases and 4 bases, with 17 bases remaining between them. The CDR3 bases are TGTGCCAGCAGCGTCCCCGGCGGGACGGGAGCAGATACGCAGTATTTT. Translated, it gives CASSVPGGTGADTQYF.

This rearrangement joins TRBV11-1 to TRBJ2-5; TRBD1 matches at 7 bases. Per the germline V gene, CDR1 is SGHAT and CDR2 is FQDESV (reference sequence). The CDR3 has 16 residues. Germline trimming cut 1 base from V and 6 bases from J; bases unmatched to any gene: 11. CDR3 coding DNA: TGTGCCAGCAGCTTAGTAACGACAGGGCAACCTAAGACCCAGTACTTC. Protein product: CASSLVTTGQPKTQYF.

The V gene is TRBV6-5, the J gene TRBJ2-2; TRBD2 is a possible D gene (6 bases). The germline gives CDR1 MNHEY, CDR2 SVGAGI. The CDR3 totals 15 residues. Trimming stripped 0 bases from V and 6 bases from J, with 11 bases between. CDR3 in DNA: TGTGCCAGCAGTTACTCGATAACGGGGGCCGGGGAGCTGTTTTTT. Translating it yields CASSYSITGAGELFF.

This clone was picked up a small number of times. The V and J genes are TRBV27 and TRBJ1-4, with a possible D match to TRBD1 (6 bases). The germline gives CDR1 MNHEY, CDR2 SMNVEV (reference sequence). The ends were cut back, 6 bases at V and 1 base at J, with 24 bases in the middle. This CDR3 comprises 19 residues. This chain's CDR3 is CASSDRLAGAGGTNEKLFF. CDR3 nucleotide sequence: TGTGCCAGCAGCGATAGGTTAGCGGGGGCTGGGGGAACTAATGAAAAACTGTTTTTT.

This clone was picked up one time. The J gene is TRBJ1-1, the V gene TRBV19, with D tentatively TRBD1 (5 bases). Looked up from germline, CDR1 is LNHDA and CDR2 is SQIVND (reference sequence). Trimming left V 4 bases short and J 0 bases short, with 12 bases between. The length of the CDR3 is 15 residues. CDR3 sequence: CASSTRTSLNTEAFF. CDR3 nucleotide sequence: TGTGCCAGTAGTACCCGGACATCTTTGAACACTGAAGCTTTCTTT.

The chain is built from TRBV15 and TRBJ1-1, with D unclear. The germline V gene encodes CDR1 LNHNV and CDR2 YYDKDF (reference sequence). Trimming cost V 0 bases and J 1 base, with 6 bases left between them. The CDR3 has 14 residues. The CDR3 here is CATSRDRENTEAFF. CDR3 coding DNA: TGTGCCACCAGCAGAGATCGGGAGAACACTGAAGCTTTCTTT.

This clone was counted once. The V and J genes are TRBV2 and TRBJ2-1; 12 nucleotides line up with TRBD2. This CDR3 is built from 15 residues. Losses at the gene ends were 4 bases for V and 3 bases for J; bases not matched to a gene: 1. Germline V gene lookup returns CDR1 SNHLY and CDR2 FYNNEI. CDR3 region: CASSGTSGDYNEQFF. The CDR3 DNA reads TGTGCCAGCAGTGGGACTAGCGGGGACTACAATGAGCAGTTCTTC.